Listed here is a single TCR beta chain. The antigen is unknown. The study excluded patients with uncontrolled infection, other autoimmune disease, pregnancy or lactation. It was 10 ml of fresh peripheral blood that supplied the PBMCs. This sample is drawn from a study of T cells in Graves' hyperthyroidism and ophthalmopathy. Points from the study as a whole: In blood, most of the thyroid clonotypes expanded above 0.001 were also present. Onset of ophthalmopathy came a median 6.5 months after the model predicted it.

The source material, RNA transcripts, was used to amplify TCR beta CDR3 regions. The TCR CDR3 first-round RT-PCR relied on the HTBI primer set. Each CDR3 protein gets one entry after TCRdb re-called the multiplex PCR reads with MiXCR. The sample has 300,000 to 450,000 distinct CDR3 sequences, around 13% seen once; the top ten hold about 20%. The sequencing input was blood. The TCR sequence derives from a woman under 40 with Graves' ophthalmopathy.

The CDR3 DNA follows: TGCGCCAGCAGCTTGGCCGTATCAACAGATACGCAGTATTTT. Protein sequence: CASSLAVSTDTQYF. The chain is built from TRBV5-1 and TRBJ2-3; D unclear. CDR1 is SGHRS, CDR2 YFSETQ, per germline. The CDR3 length is 14 residues. The ends were cut back, 0 bases at V and 3 bases at J, with 8 bases in the middle.